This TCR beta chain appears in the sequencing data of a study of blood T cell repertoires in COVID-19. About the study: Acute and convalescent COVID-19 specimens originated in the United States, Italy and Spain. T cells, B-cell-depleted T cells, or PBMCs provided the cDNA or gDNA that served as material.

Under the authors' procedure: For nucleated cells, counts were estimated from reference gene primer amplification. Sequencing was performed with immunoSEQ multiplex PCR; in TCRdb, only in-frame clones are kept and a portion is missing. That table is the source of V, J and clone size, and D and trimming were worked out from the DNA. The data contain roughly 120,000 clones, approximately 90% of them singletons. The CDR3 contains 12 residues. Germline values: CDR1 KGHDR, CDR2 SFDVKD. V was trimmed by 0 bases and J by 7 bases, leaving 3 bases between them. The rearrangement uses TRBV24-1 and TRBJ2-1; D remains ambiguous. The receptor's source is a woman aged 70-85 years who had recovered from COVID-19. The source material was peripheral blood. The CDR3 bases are TGTGCCACCAGTGATTTGTTAAATGAGCAGTTCTTC. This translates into CATSDLLNEQFF.